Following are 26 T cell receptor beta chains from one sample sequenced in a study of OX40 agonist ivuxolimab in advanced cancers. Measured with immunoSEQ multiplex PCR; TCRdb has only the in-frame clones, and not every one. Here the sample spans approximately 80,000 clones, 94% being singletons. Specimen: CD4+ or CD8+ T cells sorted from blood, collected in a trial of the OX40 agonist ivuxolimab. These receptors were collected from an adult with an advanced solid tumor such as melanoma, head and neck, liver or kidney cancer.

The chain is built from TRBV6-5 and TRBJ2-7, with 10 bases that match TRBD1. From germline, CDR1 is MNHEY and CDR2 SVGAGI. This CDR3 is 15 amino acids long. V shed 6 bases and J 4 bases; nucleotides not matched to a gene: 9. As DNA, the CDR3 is TGTGCCAGCAGACAAAGACAGGGGGCCTATTACGAGCAGTACTTC. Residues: CASRQRQGAYYEQYF.

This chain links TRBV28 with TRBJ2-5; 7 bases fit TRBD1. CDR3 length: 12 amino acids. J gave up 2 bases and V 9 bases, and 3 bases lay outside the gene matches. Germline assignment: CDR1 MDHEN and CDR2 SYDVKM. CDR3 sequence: CASTGDQETQYF. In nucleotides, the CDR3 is TGTGCCAGTACAGGGGATCAAGAGACCCAGTACTTC.

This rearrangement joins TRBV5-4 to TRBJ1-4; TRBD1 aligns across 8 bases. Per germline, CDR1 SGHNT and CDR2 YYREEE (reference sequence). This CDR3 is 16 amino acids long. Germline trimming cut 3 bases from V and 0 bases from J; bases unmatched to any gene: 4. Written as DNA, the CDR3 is TGTGCCAGCAGCTGGGGACAGGAAGCAACTAATGAAAAACTGTTTTTT. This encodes CASSWGQEATNEKLFF.

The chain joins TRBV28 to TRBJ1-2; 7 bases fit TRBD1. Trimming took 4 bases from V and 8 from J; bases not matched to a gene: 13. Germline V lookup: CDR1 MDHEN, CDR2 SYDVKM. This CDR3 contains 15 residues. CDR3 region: CASSYFGTVRLGYTF. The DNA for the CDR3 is TGTGCCAGCAGTTACTTCGGGACAGTTCGCTTGGGCTACACCTTC.

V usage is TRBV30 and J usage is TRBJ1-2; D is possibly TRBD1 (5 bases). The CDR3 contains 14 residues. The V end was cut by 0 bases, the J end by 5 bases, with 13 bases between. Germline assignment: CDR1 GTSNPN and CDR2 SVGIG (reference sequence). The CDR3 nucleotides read TGTGCCTGGAGTGTGGGGGTGGCGTTGTATGGCTACACCTTC. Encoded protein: CAWSVGVALYGYTF. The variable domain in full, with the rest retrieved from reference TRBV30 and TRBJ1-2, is SQTIHQWPATLVQPVGSPLSLECTVEGTSNPNLYWYRQAAGRGLQLLFYSVGIGQISSEVPQNLSASRPQDRQFILSSKKLLLSDSGFYLCAWSVGVALYGYTFGSGTRLTVV.

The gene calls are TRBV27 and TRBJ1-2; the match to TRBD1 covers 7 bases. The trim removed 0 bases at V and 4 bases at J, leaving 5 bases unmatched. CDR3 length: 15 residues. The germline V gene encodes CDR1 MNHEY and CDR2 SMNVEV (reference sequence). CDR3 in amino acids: CASSLSGQSFYGYTF. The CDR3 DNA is TGTGCCAGCAGTTTATCGGGACAGAGTTTCTATGGCTACACCTTC.

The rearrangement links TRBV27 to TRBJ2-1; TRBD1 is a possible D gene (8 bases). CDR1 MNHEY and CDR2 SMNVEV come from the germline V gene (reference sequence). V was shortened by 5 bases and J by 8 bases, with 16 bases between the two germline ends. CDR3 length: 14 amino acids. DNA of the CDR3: TGTGCCAGCAGTACAGGGGGGGGCCATTATGAGCAGTTCTTC. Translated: CASSTGGGHYEQFF.

The CDR3 DNA reads as TGTGCCAGCAGTGAAATCTCGACAGGGGAAGCTTTCTTT. The encoded protein is CASSEISTGEAFF. V and J are TRBV6-4 and TRBJ1-1; 7 bases agree with TRBD1. CDR3 length: 13 amino acids. With V trimmed by 3 bases and J by 8 bases, 6 bases remained unmatched. Germline CDR1 and CDR2: MRHNA and SNTAGT.

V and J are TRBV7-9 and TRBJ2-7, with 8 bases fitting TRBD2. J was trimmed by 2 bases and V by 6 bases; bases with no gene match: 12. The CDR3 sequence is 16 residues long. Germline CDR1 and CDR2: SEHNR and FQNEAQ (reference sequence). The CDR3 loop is CASREKGGRPPYEQYF. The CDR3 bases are TGTGCCAGCAGGGAAAAGGGCGGGAGGCCCCCCTACGAGCAGTACTTC.

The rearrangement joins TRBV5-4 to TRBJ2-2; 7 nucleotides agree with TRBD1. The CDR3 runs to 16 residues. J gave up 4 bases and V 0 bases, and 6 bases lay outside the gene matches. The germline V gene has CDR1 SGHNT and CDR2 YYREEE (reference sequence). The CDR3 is CASSLGNRGTTGELFF. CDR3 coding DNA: TGTGCCAGCAGCTTGGGCAACAGGGGAACCACCGGGGAGCTGTTTTTT.

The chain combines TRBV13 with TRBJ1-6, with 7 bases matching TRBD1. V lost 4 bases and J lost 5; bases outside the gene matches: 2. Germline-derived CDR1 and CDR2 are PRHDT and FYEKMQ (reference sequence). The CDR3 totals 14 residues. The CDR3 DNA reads TGTGCCAGCAGCTCGGGACAGAATAATTCACCCCTCCACTTT. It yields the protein CASSSGQNNSPLHF.

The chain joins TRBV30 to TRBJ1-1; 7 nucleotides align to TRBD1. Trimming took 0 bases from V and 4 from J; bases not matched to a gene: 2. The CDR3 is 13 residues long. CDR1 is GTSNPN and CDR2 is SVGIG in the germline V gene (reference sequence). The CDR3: CAWSVSGGTEAFF. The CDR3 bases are TGTGCCTGGAGTGTATCAGGGGGCACTGAAGCTTTCTTT.

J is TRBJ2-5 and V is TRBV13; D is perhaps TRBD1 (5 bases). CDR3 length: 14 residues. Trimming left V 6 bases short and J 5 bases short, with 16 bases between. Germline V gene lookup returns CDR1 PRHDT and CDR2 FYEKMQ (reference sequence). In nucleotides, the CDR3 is TGTGCCAGCAGAACATATGGGGCCGGGGAGACCCAGTACTTC. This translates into CASRTYGAGETQYF.

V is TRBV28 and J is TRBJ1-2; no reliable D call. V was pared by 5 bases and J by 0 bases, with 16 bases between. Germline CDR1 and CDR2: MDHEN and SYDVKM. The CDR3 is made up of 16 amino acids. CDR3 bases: TGTGCCAGCAGTGGCAAAGAAACCGGGCCTAACTATGGCTACACCTTC. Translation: CASSGKETGPNYGYTF.

The CDR3 loop reads CASSPWAGPGAVGNQPQHF. CDR3 DNA: TGCGCCAGCAGCCCATGGGCGGGGCCGGGGGCGGTTGGCAATCAGCCCCAGCATTTT. The rearrangement links TRBV4-1 to TRBJ1-5, with TRBD1 as a possible D gene (6 bases). The length of the CDR3 is 19 residues. The germline CDR1 and CDR2 sequences are MGHRA and YSYEKL. Trimming took 4 bases from V and 2 from J, leaving 24 bases between them.

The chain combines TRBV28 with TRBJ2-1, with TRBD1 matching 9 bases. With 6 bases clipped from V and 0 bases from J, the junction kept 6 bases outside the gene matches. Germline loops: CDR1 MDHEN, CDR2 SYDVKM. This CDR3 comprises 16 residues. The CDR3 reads CASSPDRGGSYNEQFF. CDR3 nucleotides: TGTGCCAGCAGCCCCGACAGGGGGGGCTCCTACAATGAGCAGTTCTTC.

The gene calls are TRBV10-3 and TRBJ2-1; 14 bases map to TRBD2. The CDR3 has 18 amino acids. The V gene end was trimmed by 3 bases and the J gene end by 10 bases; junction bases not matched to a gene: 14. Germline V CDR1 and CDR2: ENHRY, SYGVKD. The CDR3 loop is CAISETGGGTSGSEEQFF. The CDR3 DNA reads TGTGCCATCAGTGAAACGGGGGGAGGGACTAGCGGGAGTGAAGAGCAGTTCTTC.

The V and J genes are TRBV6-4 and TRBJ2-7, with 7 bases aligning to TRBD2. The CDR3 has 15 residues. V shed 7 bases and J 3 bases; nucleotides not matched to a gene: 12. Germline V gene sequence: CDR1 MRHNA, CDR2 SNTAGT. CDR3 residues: CASKPRGRGNYEQYF. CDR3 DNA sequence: TGTGCCAGCAAGCCCCGCGGGAGAGGGAACTACGAGCAGTACTTC.

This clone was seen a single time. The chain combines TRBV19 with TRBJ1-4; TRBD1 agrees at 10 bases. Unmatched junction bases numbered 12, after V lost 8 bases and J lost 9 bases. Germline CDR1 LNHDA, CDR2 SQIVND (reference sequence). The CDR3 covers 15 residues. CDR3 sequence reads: CASGDRDRGTQKLFF. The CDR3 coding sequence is TGTGCCAGTGGAGACCGGGACAGGGGAACCCAAAAACTGTTTTTT.

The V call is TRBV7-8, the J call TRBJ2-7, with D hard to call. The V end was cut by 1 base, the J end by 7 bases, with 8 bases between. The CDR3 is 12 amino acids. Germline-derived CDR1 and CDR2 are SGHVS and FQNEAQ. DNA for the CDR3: TGTGCCAGCAGCTTAGATTCCCGGGAGCAGTACTTC. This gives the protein CASSLDSREQYF.

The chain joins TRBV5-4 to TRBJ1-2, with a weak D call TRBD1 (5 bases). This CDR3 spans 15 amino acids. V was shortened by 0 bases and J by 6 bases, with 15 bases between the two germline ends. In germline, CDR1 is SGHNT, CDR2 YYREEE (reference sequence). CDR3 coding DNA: TGTGCCAGCAGCTTGGCCGGTCGGCAGGGAGATGGCTACACCTTC. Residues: CASSLAGRQGDGYTF. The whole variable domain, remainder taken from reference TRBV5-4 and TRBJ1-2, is ETGVTQSPTHLIKTRGQQVTLRCSSQSGHNTVSWYQQALGQGPQFIFQYYREEENGRGNFPPRFSGLQFPNYSSELNVNALELDDSALYLCASSLAGRQGDGYTFGSGTRLTVV.

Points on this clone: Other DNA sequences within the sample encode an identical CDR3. In nucleotides, the CDR3 is TGTGCCAGCAGCTTCGGACAGAGCTACGAGCAGTACTTC. It encodes CASSFGQSYEQYF. V and J are TRBV7-9 and TRBJ2-7; TRBD1 might be the D (6 bases). This CDR3 has 13 residues. V gave up 3 bases and J gave up 3 bases, with 9 bases separating them. Germline-derived CDR1 and CDR2 are SEHNR and FQNEAQ (reference sequence).

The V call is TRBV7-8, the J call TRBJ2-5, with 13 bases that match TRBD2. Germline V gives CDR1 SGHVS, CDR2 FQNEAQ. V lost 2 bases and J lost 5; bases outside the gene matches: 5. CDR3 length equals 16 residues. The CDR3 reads CASSLRTSGRGETQYF. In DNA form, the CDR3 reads TGTGCCAGCAGCTTAAGGACTAGCGGGAGAGGGGAGACCCAGTACTTC. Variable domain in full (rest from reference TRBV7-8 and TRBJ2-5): GAGVSQSPRYKVAKRGQDVALRCDPISGHVSLFWYQQALGQGPEFLTYFQNEAQLDKSGLPSDRFFAERPEGSVSTLKIQRTQQEDSAVYLCASSLRTSGRGETQYFGPGTRLLVL.

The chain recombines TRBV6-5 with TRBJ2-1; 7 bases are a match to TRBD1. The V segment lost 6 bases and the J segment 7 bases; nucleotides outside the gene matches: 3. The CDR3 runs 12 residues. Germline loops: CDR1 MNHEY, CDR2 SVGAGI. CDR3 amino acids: CASSPQGNEQFF. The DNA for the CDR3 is TGTGCCAGCAGCCCACAGGGGAATGAGCAGTTCTTC.

The CDR3 region has the DNA TGTGCCAGCAGTTCCCGCCAGGGGATCTCCGAGCAGTTCTTC. It specifies CASSSRQGISEQFF. J is TRBJ2-1 and V is TRBV27; a weak D match, TRBD1 (6 bases). With 4 bases removed from V and 10 bases from J, the gap between germline ends came to 17 bases. The CDR3 has 14 amino acids. Germline loops: CDR1 MNHEY, CDR2 SMNVEV (reference sequence).

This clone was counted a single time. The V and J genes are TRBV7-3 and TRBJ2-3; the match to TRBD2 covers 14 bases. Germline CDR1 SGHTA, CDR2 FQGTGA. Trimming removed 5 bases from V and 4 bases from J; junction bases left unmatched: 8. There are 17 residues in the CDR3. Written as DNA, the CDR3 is TGTGCCAGCAGCGCACGACTAGCGGGAGGGCCGGCAGATACGCAGTATTTT. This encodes CASSARLAGGPADTQYF.